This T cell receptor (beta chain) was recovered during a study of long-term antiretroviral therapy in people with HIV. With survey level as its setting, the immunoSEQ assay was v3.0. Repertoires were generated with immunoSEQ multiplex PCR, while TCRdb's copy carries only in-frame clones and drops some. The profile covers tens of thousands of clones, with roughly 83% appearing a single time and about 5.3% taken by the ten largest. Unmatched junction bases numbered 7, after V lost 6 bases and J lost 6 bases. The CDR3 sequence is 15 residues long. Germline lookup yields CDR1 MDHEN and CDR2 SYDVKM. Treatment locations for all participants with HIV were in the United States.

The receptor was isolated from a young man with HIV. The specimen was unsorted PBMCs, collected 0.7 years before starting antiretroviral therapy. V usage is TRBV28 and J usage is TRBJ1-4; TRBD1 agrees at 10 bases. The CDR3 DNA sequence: TGTGCCAGCAGCGACCGGGACAGGGGAGATGAAAAACTGTTTTTT. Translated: CASSDRDRGDEKLFF.